A single sample is the source of the 11 T cell receptor beta chains below, sequenced in a study. TCRdb reprocessed the 5' RACE reads via MiXCR and lists one record per CDR3 protein. The profile shows 53,000 or so distinct CDR3 sequences, approximately 23% of them singletons. The sample was tumor-infiltrating naive CD4+ T cells sorted from the breast tumor. Specified subset: naive CD4+ T cells, CD4+CD45RA+CD25-. All receptors derive from a female donor with breast cancer.

This clonotype has only a few counts. This chain connects TRBV25-1 to TRBJ1-5; D is unresolved. The CDR3 covers 14 residues. From germline, CDR1 is MGHDK and CDR2 SYGVNS. V gave up 4 bases and J gave up 1 base, with 8 bases separating them. CDR3 nucleotide sequence: TGTGCCAGCAGTGCCCCCGGGAGCAATCAGCCCCAGCATTTT. Translated, it gives CASSAPGSNQPQHF.

The rearrangement joins TRBV10-3 to TRBJ1-1; D remains unclear. In germline, CDR1 is ENHRY, CDR2 SYGVKD. This CDR3 is 13 amino acids long. The ends were cut back, 11 bases at V and 0 bases at J, with 13 bases in the middle. CDR3 bases: TGTGCCTCCAGAGGGCCCATGAACACTGAAGCTTTCTTT. It codes for CASRGPMNTEAFF.

This sequence joins TRBV20-1 and TRBJ1-3; D not resolved. CDR3 size: 13 residues. Trimming cost V 3 bases and J 6 bases, with 12 bases left between them. Per germline, CDR1 DFQATT and CDR2 SNEGSKA (reference sequence). Written as DNA, the CDR3 is TGCAGTGCTAGTAGACATGGGCCAAACACCATATATTTT. Residues: CSASRHGPNTIYF.

This clonotype was recorded at least ten times. V usage is TRBV12-3 or TRBV12-4 and J usage is TRBJ2-3; 11 bases align to TRBD2. This CDR3 is 16 amino acids long. V lost 6 bases and J lost 0; bases outside the gene matches: 5. This CDR3 is CASSSTSGKSTDTQYF. The CDR3 DNA reads TGTGCCAGCAGCTCGACTAGCGGGAAGAGCACAGATACGCAGTATTTT.

In this sample, this clonotype turned up a few times. J is TRBJ2-1 and V is TRBV5-5, with D possibly matching TRBD1 (6 bases). Germline V gene data show CDR1 as SGHKS and CDR2 as YYEKEE (reference sequence). Trimming removed 2 bases at V and 4 bases at J, with 13 bases between. The CDR3 covers 15 residues. CDR3 nucleotide sequence: TGTGCCAGCAGCTTAATCCCCGGGACATACAATGAGCAGTTCTTC. Its translation is CASSLIPGTYNEQFF.

This clonotype has only a few counts. The chain combines TRBV11-2 with TRBJ2-7; D uncertain. Germline CDR1 is SGHAT and CDR2 is FQNNGV. The CDR3 runs to 15 residues. The germline V and J ends were trimmed by 4 bases and 0 bases, with 13 bases remaining between them. CDR3 coding DNA: TGTGCCAGCAGCTCGACCCACATCACCTCCTACGAGCAGTACTTC. Protein sequence: CASSSTHITSYEQYF.

Many counts were recorded for this clonotype. The V call is TRBV15, the J call TRBJ2-3; D gene uncertain. CDR3 size: 13 residues. Looked up from germline, CDR1 is LNHNV and CDR2 is YYDKDF (reference sequence). Trimming removed 4 bases at V and 5 bases at J, with 10 bases between. The CDR3 DNA is TGTGCCACCAGCATAGAGTTGAGAGATACGCAGTATTTT. It is translated as CATSIELRDTQYF.

As for this clonotype: A much larger clone lies one base from this, so it may be a read error. The V and J genes are TRBV5-1 and TRBJ2-2, with TRBD1 identical over 9 bases. From germline, CDR1 is SGHRS and CDR2 YFSETQ. The CDR3 extends over 17 amino acids. V trimming: 5 bases; J trimming: 7 bases; junction bases outside the gene matches: 15. DNA of the CDR3: TGCGCCAGCAGACAACAGGGGGCGTCCCGATATAGCGGGGAGCTGTTTTTT. Protein sequence: CASRQQGASRYSGELFF.

By sample fraction, this clonotype is medium-sized. V and J are TRBV9 and TRBJ2-1, with 15 nucleotides matching TRBD2. Per germline, CDR1 SGDLS and CDR2 YYNGEE. The CDR3 has 20 amino acids. V lost 4 bases and J lost 0; bases outside the gene matches: 11. The CDR3 sequence: CASSPGGLAGGRSSYNEQFF. CDR3 coding DNA: TGTGCCAGCAGCCCCGGGGGACTAGCGGGAGGCCGGAGCTCCTACAATGAGCAGTTCTTC.

This clonotype has only a few counts. The chain links TRBV20-1 to TRBJ2-1, with a tentative D call TRBD1 (5 bases). The ends were cut back, 1 base at V and 5 bases at J, with 12 bases in the middle. Germline loops: CDR1 DFQATT, CDR2 SNEGSKA (reference sequence). The CDR3 spans 14 residues. The CDR3: CSARARAPNNEQFF. In DNA, the CDR3 is TGCAGTGCTAGAGCCAGGGCCCCTAACAATGAGCAGTTCTTC.

This clonotype appeared a few times. The chain uses TRBV29-1 and TRBJ2-1; 11 nucleotides match TRBD1. The CDR3 contains 15 residues. V trimming: 7 bases; J trimming: 4 bases; junction bases outside the gene matches: 9. The V gene's germline CDR1 is SQVTM and CDR2 ANQGSEA. CDR3 region: CSAWRRDRGYNEQFF. The DNA of the CDR3 is TGCAGCGCCTGGAGACGGGACAGGGGGTACAATGAGCAGTTCTTC.